This T cell receptor beta chain was recovered during a study of regulatory T cells in long-lasting Graves disease. Study-wide results and caveats: Relative to newly diagnosed Graves' patients, persistent ones had lower TCR diversity.

Germline V gives CDR1 LGHDT, CDR2 YNNKEL (reference sequence). Trimming left V 1 base short and J 4 bases short, with 7 bases between. The CDR3 has 13 residues. Relying on iRepertoire HTBI primers and Arm-PCR of CDR3 regions, the team built TCR beta libraries. TCRdb re-called the multiplex PCR reads with MiXCR, one entry per CDR3 protein. The sample lists hundreds of thousands of distinct CDR3 sequences, less than 25% occurring once. Sample time point: persistent/refractory GD, antithyroid drugs over 5 years with positive TRAb. Extracted PBMC RNA gave rise to the TCR library. This clonotype was found many times. Its antigen is as yet unknown.

The source material was peripheral blood mononuclear cells (PBMCs), sampled when the disease was refractory, from a patient treated with antithyroid drugs. The rearrangement joins TRBV3-1 to TRBJ2-5; unclear D gene. The TCR originated in a female donor with Graves disease. In DNA form, the CDR3 reads TGTGCCAGCAGCCAAGTGGGCCGAGAGACCCAGTACTTC. This sequence encodes CASSQVGRETQYF.